This is a list of T cell receptor beta chains from one sample in a study of neoadjuvant anti-PD-1 for oral cavity cancer. Here immunoSEQ multiplex PCR was the method, and the copy in TCRdb shows in-frame clones only, minus some. Altogether nearly 15,000 clones are present, about 44% being singletons, with the ten largest covering around two fifths. The sequences come from tumor tissue, collected after nivolumab (anti-PD-1) treatment. These TCRs come from a person between 40 and 85 years old with oral cavity squamous cell carcinoma. The CDR3 runs from the conserved cysteine through the conserved F or W. A D gene is named only where the DNA matches it firmly. Clone size, where shown, is once, few, many, or a class for clones that have expanded.

clone_size | j_call | d_call | v_call | cdr3_aa | cdr3_nt
- | TRBJ2-5 | TRBD2 | TRBV7-7 | CASSSTTSGQETQYF | TGTGCCAGCAGCTCCACGACTAGCGGACAAGAGACCCAGTACTTC
- | TRBJ1-6 | - | TRBV6-4 | CASSSEGGSPLHF | TGTGCCAGCAGCTCGGAGGGTGGCTCACCCCTCCACTTT
- | TRBJ2-1 | - | TRBV5-4 | CASSSGLRQGYNEQFF | TGTGCCAGCAGCTCGGGACTCCGACAGGGATACAATGAGCAGTTCTTC
- | TRBJ1-6 | - | TRBV9 | CASSVGEKHSPLHF | TGTGCCAGCAGCGTCGGGGAGAAACATTCACCCCTCCACTTT
- | TRBJ2-6 | TRBD1 | TRBV9 | CASSARQGLNSGANVLTF | TGTGCCAGCAGCGCGAGACAGGGTTTAAACTCTGGGGCCAACGTCCTGACTTTC
few | TRBJ2-7 | TRBD1 | TRBV6-1 | CASRTGATEQYF | TGTGCCAGCAGGACAGGGGCAACCGAGCAGTACTTC
- | TRBJ1-4 | - | TRBV29-1 | CSVGHNNEKLFF | TGCAGCGTTGGGCATAATAATGAAAAACTGTTTTTT
few | TRBJ2-3 | - | TRBV27 | CASSPDNAWDTQYF | TGTGCCAGCAGTCCCGACAACGCTTGGGATACGCAGTATTTT
- | TRBJ1-2 | - | TRBV9 | CASSVVYTGGYTF | TGTGCCAGCAGCGTAGTTTACACCGGGGGCTACACCTTC
- | TRBJ1-1 | - | TRBV5-1 | CASSTGHMNTEAFF | TGCGCCAGCAGCACGGGACACATGAACACTGAAGCTTTCTTT
- | TRBJ2-7 | - | TRBV5-1 | CASSPQGSRGSYEQYF | TGCGCCAGCAGCCCCCAGGGGTCGCGGGGAAGCTACGAGCAGTACTTC
few | TRBJ2-5 | - | TRBV7-6 | CASSRNQETQYF | TGTGCCAGCAGCCGTAACCAAGAGACCCAGTACTTC
many | TRBJ2-2 | TRBD1 | TRBV9 | CASSVGGGRTGELFF | TGTGCCAGCAGCGTAGGAGGGGGCCGCACCGGGGAGCTGTTTTTT
- | TRBJ1-3 | - | TRBV28 | CASSLGRPFSGNTIYF | TGTGCCAGCAGTCTGGGACGGCCTTTCTCTGGAAACACCATATATTTT
few | TRBJ2-1 | TRBD2 | TRBV5-1 | CASSLEPWRGAYNEQFF | TGCGCCAGCAGCTTGGAACCTTGGCGGGGGGCCTACAATGAGCAGTTCTTC
few | TRBJ2-3 | TRBD1 | TRBV7-9 | CASIPRGLGYTQYF | TGTGCCAGCATCCCTAGGGGGCTCGGGTATACGCAGTATTTT
- | TRBJ2-3 | - | TRBV4-3 | CASSQDSPDTQYF | TGCGCCAGCAGCCAAGATTCCCCAGATACGCAGTATTTT
many | TRBJ1-5 | - | TRBV5-6 | CASSLAWQSGGPVNQPQHF | TGTGCCAGCAGCTTGGCCTGGCAGTCGGGCGGCCCCGTCAATCAGCCCCAGCATTTT
few | TRBJ2-7 | - | TRBV6-6 | CASSLGMGQYF | TGTGCCAGCAGTTTAGGAATGGGGCAGTACTTC
- | TRBJ1-5 | - | TRBV2 | CASSDSGYSNQPQHF | TGTGCCAGCAGTGATTCGGGGTATAGCAATCAGCCCCAGCATTTT
- | TRBJ2-1 | TRBD2 | TRBV19 | CASSIGTSPYNEQFF | TGTGCCAGTAGTATCGGGACTAGCCCTTACAATGAGCAGTTCTTC
- | TRBJ1-5 | - | TRBV4-3 | CASSQDGQGRQPQHF | TGCGCCAGCAGCCAAGATGGGCAGGGGAGACAGCCCCAGCATTTT
- | TRBJ2-3 | TRBD2 | TRBV5-4 | CASSWHRGGGTDTQYF | TGTGCCAGCAGCTGGCATCGTGGGGGGGGGACAGATACGCAGTATTTT
few | TRBJ2-1 | - | TRBV7-9 | CASSPSESSYNEQFF | TGTGCCAGCAGCCCCAGTGAGAGCTCCTACAATGAGCAGTTCTTC
- | TRBJ1-2 | - | TRBV14 | CASSQGTPGDGYTF | TGTGCCAGCAGCCAAGGGACACCCGGAGATGGCTACACCTTC
- | TRBJ2-7 | TRBD1 | TRBV10-1 | CASSASGGSEQYF | TGCGCCAGCAGTGCCTCAGGGGGAAGCGAGCAGTACTTC
- | TRBJ2-7 | - | TRBV4-3 | CASSQVLDSSYEQYF | TGCGCCAGCAGCCAAGTCCTCGATAGCTCCTACGAGCAGTACTTC
- | TRBJ1-1 | - | TRBV6-6 | CASSYEWGTEAFF | TGTGCCAGCAGTTACGAGTGGGGCACTGAAGCTTTCTTT
- | TRBJ1-5 | TRBD1 | TRBV18 | CASSPSRGQGRDQPQHF | TGTGCCAGCTCACCATCTCGAGGACAGGGAAGGGATCAGCCCCAGCATTTT